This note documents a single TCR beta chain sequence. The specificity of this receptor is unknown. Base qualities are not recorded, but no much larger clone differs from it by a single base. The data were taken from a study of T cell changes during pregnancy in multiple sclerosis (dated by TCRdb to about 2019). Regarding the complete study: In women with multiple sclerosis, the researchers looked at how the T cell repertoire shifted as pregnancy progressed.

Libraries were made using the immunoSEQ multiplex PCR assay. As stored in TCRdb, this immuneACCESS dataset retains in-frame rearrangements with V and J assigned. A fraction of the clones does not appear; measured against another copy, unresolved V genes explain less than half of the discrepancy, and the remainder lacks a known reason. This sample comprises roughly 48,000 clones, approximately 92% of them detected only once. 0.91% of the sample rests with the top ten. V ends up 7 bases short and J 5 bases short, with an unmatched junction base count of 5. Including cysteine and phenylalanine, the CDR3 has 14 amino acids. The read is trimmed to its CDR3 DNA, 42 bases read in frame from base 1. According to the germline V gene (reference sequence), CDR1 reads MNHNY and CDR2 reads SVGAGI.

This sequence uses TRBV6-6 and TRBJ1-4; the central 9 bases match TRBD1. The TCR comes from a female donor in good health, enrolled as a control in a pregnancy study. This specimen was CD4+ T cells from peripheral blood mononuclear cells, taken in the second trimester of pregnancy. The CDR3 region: CASTSGQGNEKLFF. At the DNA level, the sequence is TGTGCCAGCACCTCGGGACAGGGAAATGAAAAACTGTTTTTT.